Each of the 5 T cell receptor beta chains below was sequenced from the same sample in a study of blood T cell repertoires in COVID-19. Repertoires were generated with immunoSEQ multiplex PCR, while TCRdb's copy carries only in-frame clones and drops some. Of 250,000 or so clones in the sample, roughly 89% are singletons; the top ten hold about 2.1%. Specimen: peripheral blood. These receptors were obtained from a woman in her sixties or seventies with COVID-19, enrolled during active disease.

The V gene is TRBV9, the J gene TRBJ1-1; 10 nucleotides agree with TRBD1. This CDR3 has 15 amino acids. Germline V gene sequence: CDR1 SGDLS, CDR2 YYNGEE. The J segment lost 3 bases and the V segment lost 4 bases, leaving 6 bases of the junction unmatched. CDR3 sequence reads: CASSSRQGADTEAFF. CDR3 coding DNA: TGTGCCAGCAGCTCCAGACAGGGGGCCGACACTGAAGCTTTCTTT.

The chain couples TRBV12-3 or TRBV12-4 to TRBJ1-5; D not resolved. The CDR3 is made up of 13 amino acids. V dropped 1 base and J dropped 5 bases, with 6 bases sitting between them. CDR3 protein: CASSLVQDQPQHF. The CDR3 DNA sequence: TGTGCCAGCAGTTTAGTTCAGGATCAGCCCCAGCATTTT.

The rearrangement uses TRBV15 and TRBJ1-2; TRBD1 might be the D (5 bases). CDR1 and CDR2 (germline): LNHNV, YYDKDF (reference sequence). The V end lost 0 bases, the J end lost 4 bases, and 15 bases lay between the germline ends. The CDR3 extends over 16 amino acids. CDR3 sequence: CATSRDLTTDSYGYTF. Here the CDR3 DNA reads TGTGCCACCAGCAGAGATCTTACGACAGACTCCTATGGCTACACCTTC. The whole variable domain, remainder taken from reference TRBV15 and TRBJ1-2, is DAMVIQNPRYQVTQFGKPVTLSCSQTLNHNVMYWYQQKSSQAPKLLFHYYDKDFNNEADTPDNFQSRRPNTSFCFLDIRSPGLGDTAMYLCATSRDLTTDSYGYTFGSGTRLTVV.

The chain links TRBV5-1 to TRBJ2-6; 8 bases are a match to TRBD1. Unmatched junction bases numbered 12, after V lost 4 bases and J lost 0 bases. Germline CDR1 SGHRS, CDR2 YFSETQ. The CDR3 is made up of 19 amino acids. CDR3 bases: TGCGCCAGCAGCACAACGGACAGGGCCTACCTCTCTGGGGCCAACGTCCTGACTTTC. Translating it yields CASSTTDRAYLSGANVLTF. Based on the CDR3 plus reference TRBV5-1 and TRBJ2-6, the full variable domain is KAGVTQTPRYLIKTRGQQVTLSCSPISGHRSVSWYQQTPGQGLQFLFEYFSETQRNKGNFPGRFSGRQFSNSRSEMNVSTLELGDSALYLCASSTTDRAYLSGANVLTFGAGSRLTVL.

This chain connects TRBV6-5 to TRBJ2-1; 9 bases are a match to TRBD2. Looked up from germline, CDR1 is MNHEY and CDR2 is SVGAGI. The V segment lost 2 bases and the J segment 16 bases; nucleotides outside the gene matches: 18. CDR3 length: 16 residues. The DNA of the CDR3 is TGTGCCAGCAGTTACGAAGTCGCGGCGGGGGGGTTTTCCCTTTTCTTC. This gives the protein CASSYEVAAGGFSLFF.